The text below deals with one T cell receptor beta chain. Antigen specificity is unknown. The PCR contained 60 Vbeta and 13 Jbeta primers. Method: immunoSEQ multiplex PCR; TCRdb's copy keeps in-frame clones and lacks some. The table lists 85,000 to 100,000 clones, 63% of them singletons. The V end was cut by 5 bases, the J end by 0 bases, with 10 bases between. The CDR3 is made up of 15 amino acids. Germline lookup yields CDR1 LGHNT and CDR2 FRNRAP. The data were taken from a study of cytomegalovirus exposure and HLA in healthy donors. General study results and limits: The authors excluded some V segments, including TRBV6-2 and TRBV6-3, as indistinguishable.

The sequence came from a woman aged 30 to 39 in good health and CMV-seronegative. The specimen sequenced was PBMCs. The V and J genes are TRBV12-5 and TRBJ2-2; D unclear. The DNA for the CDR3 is TGTGCTAGTGGTAGTAACTATCCGAACACCGGGGAGCTGTTTTTT. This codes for CASGSNYPNTGELFF.